This entry is about one TCR beta chain. No antigen is known for it. The sample originates from a study of T cell responses to AZD1222 COVID-19 vaccine. Study-level information: Researchers grouped second doses given at about 4 or about 12 weeks into one pool.

Findings of the study overall: Targeting of unmutated variant regions was reportedly seen in nearly half of spike-specific TCRs. Only 5 or 6 people who got AZD1222 tested seropositive at baseline. Clonal diversity may have been underestimated, and the donors were mostly white British, with more females than males.

CDR3 length: 17 amino acids. The V end lost 4 bases, the J end lost 8 bases, and 24 bases lay between the germline ends. The germline V gene encodes CDR1 MNHEY and CDR2 SVGEGT. Clones were sequenced by immunoSEQ multiplex PCR, and TCRdb holds only the in-frame ones, with some missing. The sample contains about 170,000 clones, 90% of which appear only once. This specimen was peripheral blood, taken on day 0 of AZD1222 vaccination. The TCR was taken from an adult in good health. This chain connects TRBV6-2 or TRBV6-3 to TRBJ1-3; the D gene is possibly TRBD1 (5 bases). The CDR3 sequence: CASSWEAGTRWGDTIYF. DNA of the CDR3: TGTGCCAGCAGTTGGGAGGCAGGGACGCGATGGGGAGACACCATATATTTT.